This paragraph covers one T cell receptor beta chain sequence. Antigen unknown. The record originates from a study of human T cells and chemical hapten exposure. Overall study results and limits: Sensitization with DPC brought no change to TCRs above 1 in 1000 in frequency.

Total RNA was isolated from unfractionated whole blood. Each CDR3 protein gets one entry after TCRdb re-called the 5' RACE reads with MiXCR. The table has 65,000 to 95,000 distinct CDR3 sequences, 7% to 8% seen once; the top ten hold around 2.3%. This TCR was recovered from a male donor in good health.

The CDR3 sequence: CSARTTGEEYEQYF. In nucleotides, the CDR3 is TGCAGTGCAAGGACGACAGGGGAAGAGTACGAGCAGTACTTC. The V and J genes are TRBV20-1 and TRBJ2-7; 8 nucleotides line up with TRBD1. Germline CDR1 reads DFQATT; CDR2 reads SNEGSKA (reference sequence). The CDR3 is 14 residues long. J gave up 4 bases and V 6 bases, and 11 bases lay outside the gene matches.